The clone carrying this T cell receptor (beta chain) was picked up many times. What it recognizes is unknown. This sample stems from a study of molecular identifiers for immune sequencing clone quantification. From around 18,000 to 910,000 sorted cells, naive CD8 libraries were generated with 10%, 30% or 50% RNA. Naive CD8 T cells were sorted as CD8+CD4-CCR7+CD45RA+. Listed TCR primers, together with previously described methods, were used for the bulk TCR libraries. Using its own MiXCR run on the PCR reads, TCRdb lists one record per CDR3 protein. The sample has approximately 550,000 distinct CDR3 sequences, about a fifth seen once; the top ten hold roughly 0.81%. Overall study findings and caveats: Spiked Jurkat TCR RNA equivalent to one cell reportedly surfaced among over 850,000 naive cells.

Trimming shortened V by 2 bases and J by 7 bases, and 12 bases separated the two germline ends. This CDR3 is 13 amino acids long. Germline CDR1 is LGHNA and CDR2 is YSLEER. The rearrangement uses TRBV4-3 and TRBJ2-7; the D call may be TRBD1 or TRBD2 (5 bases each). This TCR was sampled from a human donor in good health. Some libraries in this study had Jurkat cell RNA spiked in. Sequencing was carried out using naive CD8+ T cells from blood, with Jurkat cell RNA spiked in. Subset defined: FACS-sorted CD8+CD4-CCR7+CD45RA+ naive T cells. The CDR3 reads CASSQRGLGEQYF. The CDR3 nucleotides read TGCGCCAGCAGCCAACGGGGCTTGGGTGAGCAGTACTTC.